What follows are 16 T cell receptor beta chains derived from one specimen sequenced in a study of Ad26.COV2.S vaccination and SARS-CoV-2 variants. Treatment noted: some 20 received Ad26.COV2.S at low or high dose, single or two shots; about 5 received placebo; per-sample allocation not given. Sampling happened 63 days after the first vaccine or placebo injection. Profiling relied on immunoSEQ multiplex PCR, and the TCRdb table lists in-frame clones only, not all of them. The data show about 400,000 clones, with about 88% seen just once and under 2% held by the top ten. The sample was peripheral blood, taken in a trial of Ad26.COV2.S vaccine versus placebo. These receptors came from a person aged 18 to 65 who received the Ad26.COV2.S COVID-19 vaccine or a placebo.

This chain joins TRBV19 and TRBJ2-1; D remains ambiguous. V lost 8 bases and J lost 6, with 11 bases in between. The CDR3 loop spans 12 amino acids. The germline V gene encodes CDR1 LNHDA and CDR2 SQIVND (reference sequence). The CDR3 nucleotides are TGTGCCAGTCGGAGCGCCTCCAATGAGCAGTTCTTC. It specifies CASRSASNEQFF.

J is TRBJ1-1 and V is TRBV5-4; D possibly corresponds to TRBD1 (5 bases). Germline V lookup: CDR1 SGHNT, CDR2 YYREEE (reference sequence). Deletions cut 0 bases from V and 6 bases from J, with 9 bases between. The CDR3 length is 13 residues. CDR3 nucleotides: TGTGCCAGCAGCTTGGGAGCGGGGGCTGAAGCTTTCTTT. As protein: CASSLGAGAEAFF.

This sequence joins TRBV19 and TRBJ2-2, with a weak D call TRBD1 (5 bases). The CDR3 is made up of 14 amino acids. V was clipped by 3 bases and J by 2 bases, with 7 bases between them. Germline CDR1 LNHDA, CDR2 SQIVND (reference sequence). The DNA of the CDR3 is TGTGCCAGTAGTATCCAGGGCAACACCGGGGAGCTGTTTTTT. Amino acids: CASSIQGNTGELFF.

The chain has TRBV19 and TRBJ2-2; unclear D gene. Germline CDR1 LNHDA, CDR2 SQIVND (reference sequence). The CDR3 has 16 amino acids. V was clipped by 3 bases and J by 5 bases, with 16 bases between them. The CDR3 DNA is TGTGCCAGTAGTATTTTGCAGGCCCCAAGGACCGGGGAGCTGTTTTTT. It translates to CASSILQAPRTGELFF.

The rearrangement joins TRBV15 to TRBJ2-1; the match to TRBD1 covers 10 bases. V lost 3 bases to trimming and J lost 7 bases; unmatched junction nucleotides: 6. Germline loops: CDR1 LNHNV, CDR2 YYDKDF (reference sequence). The CDR3 covers 15 residues. The CDR3 is CATSSPTGGWNEQFF. Here the CDR3 DNA reads TGTGCCACCAGCAGTCCGACAGGGGGCTGGAATGAGCAGTTCTTC.

The chain uses TRBV19 and TRBJ1-5; no firm D call. Germline lookup yields CDR1 LNHDA and CDR2 SQIVND (reference sequence). V was clipped by 7 bases and J by 0 bases, with 7 bases between them. CDR3 length: 13 residues. As DNA, the CDR3 is TGTGCCAGTAAACAGAATAGCAATCAGCCCCAGCATTTT. The encoded protein is CASKQNSNQPQHF. Using reference TRBV19 and TRBJ1-5 for the parts outside the CDR3, the full variable domain is DGGITQSPKYLFRKEGQNVTLSCEQNLNHDAMYWYRQDPGQGLRLIYYSQIVNDFQKGDIAEGYSVSREKKESFPLTVTSAQKNPTAFYLCASKQNSNQPQHFGDGTRLSIL.

The genes are TRBV5-1 and TRBJ2-1; 10 nucleotides match TRBD2. Germline trimming cut 7 bases from V and 4 bases from J; bases unmatched to any gene: 5. This CDR3 contains 14 residues. Per the germline V gene, CDR1 is SGHRS and CDR2 is YFSETQ. Here the CDR3 reads CASGLAGVYNEQFF. In DNA, the CDR3 is TGCGCCAGCGGGCTAGCGGGAGTTTACAATGAGCAGTTCTTC.

This clone turned up a few times. The chain carries TRBV24-1 and TRBJ1-6, with 10 bases matching TRBD1. The CDR3 totals 16 residues. The junction had 8 bases not matched to a gene; V was cut back by 4 bases and J by 9 bases. Germline V lookup: CDR1 KGHDR, CDR2 SFDVKD. CDR3 protein: CATSEPIRDRGSPLHF. CDR3 nucleotide sequence: TGTGCCACCAGTGAACCTATCCGGGACAGGGGTTCACCCCTCCACTTT.

The chain couples TRBV7-9 to TRBJ2-3; TRBD2 aligns across 9 bases. With V trimmed by 1 base and J by 6 bases, 11 bases remained unmatched. CDR1 and CDR2 from the germline V gene are SEHNR and FQNEAQ (reference sequence). The CDR3 sequence is 17 residues long. The CDR3 loop reads CASSLGPAGGSRDTQYF. The CDR3 region has the DNA TGTGCCAGCAGCTTAGGTCCCGCGGGAGGGTCTAGGGATACGCAGTATTTT. Full variable domain (remainder filled in from reference TRBV7-9 and TRBJ2-3): DTGVSQNPRHKITKRGQNVTFRCDPISEHNRLYWYRQTLGQGPEFLTYFQNEAQLEKSRLLSDRFSAERPKGSFSTLEIQRTEQGDSAMYLCASSLGPAGGSRDTQYFGPGTRLTVL.

The genes are TRBV30 and TRBJ1-6, with D perhaps TRBD1 (6 bases). CDR1 GTSNPN and CDR2 SVGIG come from the germline V gene (reference sequence). There are 14 residues in the CDR3. V lost 4 bases and J 8 bases, leaving 15 bases between the germline ends. As DNA, the CDR3 is TGTGCCTGGAATGGGAACAGGGTTTATTCACCCCTCCACTTT. It is translated as CAWNGNRVYSPLHF.

The J gene is TRBJ2-1, the V gene TRBV9, with D possibly being TRBD2 (6 bases). Trimming took 0 bases from V and 5 from J, leaving 12 bases between them. CDR3 length: 15 residues. Germline lookup yields CDR1 SGDLS and CDR2 YYNGEE. For the CDR3, the DNA is TGTGCCAGCAGCGTAGGGGACTCAGTACACAATGAGCAGTTCTTC. It codes for CASSVGDSVHNEQFF.

The chain couples TRBV9 to TRBJ2-2; 11 nucleotides match TRBD2. The trim removed 0 bases at V and 5 bases at J, leaving 12 bases unmatched. Germline V CDR1 and CDR2: SGDLS, YYNGEE. The CDR3 has 19 amino acids. This chain's CDR3 is CASSVAQGTSGSRTGELFF. The CDR3 nucleotides read TGTGCCAGCAGCGTAGCCCAGGGTACTAGCGGGAGTCGGACCGGGGAGCTGTTTTTT.

The chain couples TRBV20-1 to TRBJ2-7, with D possibly being TRBD1 or TRBD2 (5 bases each). The length of the CDR3 is 11 residues. Trimming took off 7 bases at V and 4 bases at J, with 11 bases between the two ends. CDR1 and CDR2 (germline): DFQATT, SNEGSKA (reference sequence). The CDR3 is CSVGTTYEQYF. In DNA, the CDR3 is TGCAGTGTCGGGACGACATACGAGCAGTACTTC.

The V call is TRBV9, the J call TRBJ2-3, with a weak D call TRBD2 (5 bases). V gave up 0 bases and J gave up 5 bases, with 10 bases separating them. CDR1 SGDLS and CDR2 YYNGEE come from the germline V gene. CDR3 length equals 14 residues. CDR3 protein: CASSVEVAGDTQYF. The CDR3 DNA reads TGTGCCAGCAGCGTAGAGGTTGCGGGAGATACGCAGTATTTT.

V usage is TRBV28 and J usage is TRBJ2-5; 9 positions match TRBD1. CDR1 is MDHEN and CDR2 is SYDVKM in the germline V gene. This CDR3 comprises 15 residues. The V segment lost 4 bases and the J segment 4 bases; nucleotides outside the gene matches: 7. The CDR3 here is CASSWTGVISETQYF. CDR3 bases: TGTGCCAGCAGTTGGACAGGGGTAATCTCAGAGACCCAGTACTTC.

This clone was picked up one time. The genes are TRBV28 and TRBJ2-7; D may be TRBD1 (5 bases). Germline lookup yields CDR1 MDHEN and CDR2 SYDVKM. The CDR3 consists of 15 residues. Trimming removed 3 bases from V and 4 bases from J, with 16 bases in between. The CDR3 loop is CASSLAVGQGYEQYF. CDR3 nucleotides: TGTGCCAGCAGTTTGGCCGTAGGGCAGGGTTACGAGCAGTACTTC.